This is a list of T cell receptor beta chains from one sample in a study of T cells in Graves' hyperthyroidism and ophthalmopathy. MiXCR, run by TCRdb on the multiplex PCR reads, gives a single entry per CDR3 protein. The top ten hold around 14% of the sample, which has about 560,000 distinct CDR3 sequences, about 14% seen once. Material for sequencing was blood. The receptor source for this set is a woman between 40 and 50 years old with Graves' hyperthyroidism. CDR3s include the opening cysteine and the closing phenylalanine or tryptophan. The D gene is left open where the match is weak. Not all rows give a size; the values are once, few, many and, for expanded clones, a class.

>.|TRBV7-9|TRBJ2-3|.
CASSLGQGYSDTQYF
TGTGCCAGCAGCTTAGGGCAGGGATATTCAGATACGCAGTATTTT
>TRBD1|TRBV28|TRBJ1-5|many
CASSLMGTGSQPQHF
TGTGCCAGCAGTTTAATGGGGACAGGTAGTCAGCCCCAGCATTTT
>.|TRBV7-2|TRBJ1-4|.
CASSQKGEREKLFF
TGTGCCAGCAGTCAAAAGGGGGAACGGGAAAAACTGTTTTTT
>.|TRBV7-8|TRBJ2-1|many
CASSLDPAASYNEQFF
TGTGCCAGCAGCTTAGATCCAGCGGCCTCCTACAATGAGCAGTTCTTC
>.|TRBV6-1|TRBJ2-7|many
CASSKLLGHQEQYF
TGTGCCAGCAGTAAGCTCCTGGGACACCAAGAGCAGTACTTC
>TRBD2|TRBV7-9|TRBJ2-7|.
CASSPTSGSDYEQYF
TGTGCCAGCAGCCCGACTAGCGGGAGCGATTACGAGCAGTACTTC
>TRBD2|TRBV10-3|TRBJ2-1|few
CAIGLTGGNNEQFF
TGTGCCATCGGGCTTACGGGGGGGAACAATGAGCAGTTCTTC
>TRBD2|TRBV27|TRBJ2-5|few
CANSNLLAGVETQYF
TGTGCCAACAGTAATTTGCTAGCGGGAGTTGAGACCCAGTACTTC
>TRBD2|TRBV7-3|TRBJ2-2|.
CASSSGLAGVGTGELFF
TGTGCCAGCAGCTCCGGACTAGCGGGAGTGGGGACCGGGGAGCTGTTTTTT
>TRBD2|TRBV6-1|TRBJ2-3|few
CASSSRTSGEKDTQYF
TGTGCCAGCAGCTCTCGGACTAGCGGGGAAAAAGATACGCAGTATTTT
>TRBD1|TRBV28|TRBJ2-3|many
CASSQTGGADTQYF
TGTGCCAGCAGCCAGACAGGGGGCGCAGATACGCAGTATTTT
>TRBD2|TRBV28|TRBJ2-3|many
CASSPPVREGADTQYF
TGTGCCAGCAGTCCTCCGGTGCGGGAGGGGGCAGATACGCAGTATTTT
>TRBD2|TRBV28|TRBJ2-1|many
CASSSAGAGGSYNEQFF
TGTGCCAGCAGTTCGGCGGGTGCCGGGGGGTCCTACAATGAGCAGTTCTTC
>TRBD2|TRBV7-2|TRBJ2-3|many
CASSFLAGGQDTQYF
TGTGCCAGCAGCTTCCTAGCGGGTGGTCAGGATACGCAGTATTTT
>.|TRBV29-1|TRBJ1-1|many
CSVNWGNTEAFF
TGCAGCGTTAACTGGGGAAACACTGAAGCTTTCTTT
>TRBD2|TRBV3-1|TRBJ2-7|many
CASSQNPGRAHEQYF
TGTGCCAGCAGCCAGAACCCCGGGAGGGCCCACGAGCAGTACTTC
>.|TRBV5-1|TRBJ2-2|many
CASSVSTGELFF
TGCGCCAGCTCCGTAAGCACCGGGGAGCTGTTTTTT
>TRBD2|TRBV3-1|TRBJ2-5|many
CASKSGRGLETQYF
TGTGCCAGCAAAAGCGGGAGGGGTCTGGAGACCCAGTACTTC
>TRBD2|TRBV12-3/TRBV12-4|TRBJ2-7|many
CASSLGLAGLQVEQYF
TGTGCCAGCAGTTTGGGACTAGCGGGGCTACAGGTCGAGCAGTACTTC
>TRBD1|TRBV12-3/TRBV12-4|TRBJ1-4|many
CASRPPSGTVGEKLFF
TGTGCCAGCAGACCTCCCTCCGGGACAGTAGGTGAAAAACTGTTTTTT
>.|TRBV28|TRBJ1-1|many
CASGLPQAANTEAFF
TGTGCCAGCGGTTTACCCCAGGCCGCGAACACTGAAGCTTTCTTT
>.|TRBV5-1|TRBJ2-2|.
CASRPGEIETGELFF
TGCGCCAGCAGACCCGGAGAGATTGAGACCGGGGAGCTGTTTTTT
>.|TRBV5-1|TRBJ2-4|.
CASSDPGKETDIQYF
TGCGCCAGCAGCGACCCAGGGAAAGAAACGGACATTCAGTACTTC
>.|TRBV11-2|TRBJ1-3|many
CASSLEGMSSGNTIYF
TGTGCCAGCAGCTTAGAAGGGATGAGCTCTGGAAACACCATATATTTT
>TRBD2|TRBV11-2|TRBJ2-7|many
CASSLVGLAGPYEQYF
TGTGCCAGCAGCTTAGTCGGCCTAGCGGGGCCCTACGAGCAGTACTTC
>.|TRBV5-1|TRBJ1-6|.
CASSSAVGGSPLHF
TGCGCCAGCAGTTCGGCAGTGGGAGGTTCACCCCTCCACTTT
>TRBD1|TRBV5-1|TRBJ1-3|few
CASSLEVLTGGIGNTIYF
TGCGCCAGCAGCTTGGAAGTCCTGACAGGGGGTATTGGAAACACCATATATTTT
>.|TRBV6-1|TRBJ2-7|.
CASSEQVAYEQYF
TGTGCCAGCAGTGAACAGGTAGCTTACGAGCAGTACTTC
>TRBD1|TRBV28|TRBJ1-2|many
CASYPQGADYGYTF
TGTGCCAGCTATCCACAGGGGGCTGACTATGGCTACACCTTC
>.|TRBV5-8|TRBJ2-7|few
CASSSGDSGSYEQYF
TGTGCCAGCAGCTCGGGGGACAGCGGCTCCTACGAGCAGTACTTC
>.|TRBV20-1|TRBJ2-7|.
CSARDHIEGGEQYF
TGCAGTGCTAGAGATCATATTGAGGGCGGGGAGCAGTACTTC
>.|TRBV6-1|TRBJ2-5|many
CASSRRIQETQYF
TGTGCCAGCAGTCGCAGGATCCAAGAGACCCAGTACTTC